The sequence of this T cell receptor beta chain was determined in a study of cytomegalovirus exposure and HLA in healthy donors. PCR used 60 Vbeta primers and 13 Jbeta primers. This table comes from immunoSEQ multiplex PCR, and its TCRdb copy is limited to in-frame clones, with some not included. The table includes about 130,000 clones, 80% detected once. Worth noting for this clone: Its antigen is unknown.

This CDR3 is built from 15 residues. In germline, CDR1 is SGHTA, CDR2 FQGNSA. With 5 bases removed from V and 0 bases from J, the gap between germline ends came to 11 bases. Findings of the study overall: Exclusion as indistinguishable affected some V segments, including TRBV6-2 and TRBV6-3. A later analysis reportedly found fewer N-insertions in an Asian-associated ancestry cluster than the roughly 670-donor mean. More clonal expansion characterized HLA-associated TCR beta chains than equally common others in a later analysis.

This rearrangement joins TRBV7-2 to TRBJ1-3; D unclear. Sequencing input: PBMCs. This sequence originates from a male donor in good health and CMV-seronegative. The chain's CDR3 is CASSPLSYSGNTIYF. In DNA, the CDR3 is TGTGCCAGCAGCCCCTTGAGTTACTCTGGAAACACCATATATTTT.